This T cell receptor (beta chain) was captured by sequencing in a study of monozygotic twins with inflammatory bowel disease. Per sample, reverse transcription was split into eight reactions. Via template switching, UMIs carrying a 6-nucleotide sample barcode were introduced. One entry per CDR3 protein, without DNA, is what TCRdb gives after re-calling the 5' RACE reads. With some 440,000 distinct CDR3 sequences in the sample, the ten largest clones hold about 2.3%. This CDR3 is 13 amino acids long. The germline CDR1 and CDR2 sequences are MNHEY and SMNVEV (reference sequence). Sequenced sample: blood. The gene calls are TRBV27 and TRBJ1-5. The receptor was derived from a human donor with ulcerative colitis or Crohn's disease, or a healthy co-twin of an affected twin (not recorded which). CDR3 residues: CASSLTGGSPQHF.